This TCR beta chain came from a study of T-cell memory formation after mild COVID-19. Looking at the study overall: TCR clustering was largely donor specific. Overall study findings and caveats: Later expanders leaned toward CD4+, whereas clones contracting from day 15 to 85 were balanced CD4/CD8. Mainly in CM and EM were contracting CD4+ clones; CD8+ were in EMRA. There were some responding clones in pre-infection memory, which suggested that cross-reactive memory had joined.

A note on this clonotype: Its antigen remains unknown.

The CDR3 totals 16 residues. Germline V gene data show CDR1 as SGHRS and CDR2 as YFSETQ. Trimming cost V 3 bases and J 7 bases; bases outside gene matches: 4. Each CDR3 protein is one row after TCRdb ran MiXCR on the 5' RACE reads. Of roughly 510,000 distinct CDR3 sequences listed, roughly a sixth are singletons. Sequencing was performed on PBMCs or a T cell subset sorted from them (not recorded which). This receptor was taken from an adult woman who had mild COVID-19 (a few samples of this study predate the infection). Cell type and time point are not known. This chain connects TRBV5-1 to TRBJ2-1; 16 nucleotides line up with TRBD2. CDR3: CASSWGTSGRVNEQFF. DNA for the CDR3: TGCGCCAGCAGCTGGGGGACTAGCGGGAGGGTAAATGAGCAGTTCTTC. Full variable domain (rest looked up from reference TRBV5-1 and TRBJ2-1): KAGVTQTPRYLIKTRGQQVTLSCSPISGHRSVSWYQQTPGQGLQFLFEYFSETQRNKGNFPGRFSGRQFSNSRSEMNVSTLELGDSALYLCASSWGTSGRVNEQFFGPGTRLTVL.